These T cell receptor beta chains were read from a single sample in a study of T-cell reconstitution after alpha-beta-depleted transplantation in children. TCRdb analysed the PCR reads with MiXCR anew, one entry per CDR3 protein. In the table there are some 390,000 distinct CDR3 sequences, around 21% of which are singletons. This specimen was PBMCs from the stem cell graft donor, taken from the stem cell graft. The receptors derive from a human donor who donated a stem cell graft to a child with acute myeloid leukemia. Both conserved end residues are part of each CDR3. The order of the fields is V gene, clone size, CDR3 length, CDR3 protein. A row's size may be missing; if present it is once, few, many or a size class.

V gene: TRBV5-1; clone size: .; CDR3 length: 14; CDR3 protein: CASRGGGSAGELFF
V gene: TRBV7-9; clone size: .; CDR3 length: 15; CDR3 protein: CASSATSGRIGELFF
V gene: TRBV7-2; clone size: .; CDR3 length: 16; CDR3 protein: CASSLAPGTGTDTQYF
V gene: TRBV20-1; clone size: .; CDR3 length: 12; CDR3 protein: CSARPSEAEAFF
V gene: TRBV28; clone size: .; CDR3 length: 15; CDR3 protein: CASSLSRDREGTQYF
V gene: TRBV28; clone size: .; CDR3 length: 15; CDR3 protein: CASSPPGQGASGYTF
V gene: TRBV11-3; clone size: .; CDR3 length: 15; CDR3 protein: CASSATGVMNTEAFF
V gene: TRBV7-2; clone size: many; CDR3 length: 15; CDR3 protein: CASSLGRVAKNIQYF
V gene: TRBV29-1; clone size: many; CDR3 length: 14; CDR3 protein: CSVPVGRGSYEQYF
V gene: TRBV18; clone size: few; CDR3 length: 14; CDR3 protein: CASSPPTGADEQYF
V gene: TRBV7-2; clone size: few; CDR3 length: 15; CDR3 protein: CASSLTRGYYNEQFF
V gene: TRBV28; clone size: few; CDR3 length: 14; CDR3 protein: CASSLAGTGIWQFF
V gene: TRBV20-1; clone size: many; CDR3 length: 15; CDR3 protein: CSATVWGSGSDTQYF
V gene: TRBV12-5; clone size: .; CDR3 length: 15; CDR3 protein: CASVFEGPFTDTQYF
V gene: TRBV5-6; clone size: .; CDR3 length: 17; CDR3 protein: CASSLARRALAKNIQYF
V gene: TRBV20-1; clone size: .; CDR3 length: 12; CDR3 protein: CSAWANTGELFF
V gene: TRBV6-5; clone size: few; CDR3 length: 15; CDR3 protein: CASSPTNQGARGYTF
V gene: TRBV4-1; clone size: .; CDR3 length: 17; CDR3 protein: CASSPSGRDIGGYGYTF
V gene: TRBV20-1; clone size: many; CDR3 length: 16; CDR3 protein: CSARDRSRGEAQPQHF
V gene: TRBV6-1; clone size: few; CDR3 length: 16; CDR3 protein: CASTGASTGSGETQYF
V gene: TRBV20-1; clone size: .; CDR3 length: 12; CDR3 protein: CSVTQAGNEQYF
V gene: TRBV5-1; clone size: few; CDR3 length: 14; CDR3 protein: CASSYGQGASEQFF
V gene: TRBV20-1; clone size: few; CDR3 length: 16; CDR3 protein: CSARGQPDISNQPQHF
V gene: TRBV12-3/TRBV12-4; clone size: many; CDR3 length: 12; CDR3 protein: CASSQQGTEAFF
V gene: TRBV11-2; clone size: few; CDR3 length: 17; CDR3 protein: CASSLIWDPRRNNEQFF
V gene: TRBV12-3/TRBV12-4; clone size: .; CDR3 length: 12; CDR3 protein: CASRPGGGELFF
V gene: TRBV6-5; clone size: many; CDR3 length: 15; CDR3 protein: CASSYRLAGAYEQYF
V gene: TRBV29-1; clone size: few; CDR3 length: 16; CDR3 protein: CSVRGASGRAKETQYF
V gene: TRBV20-1; clone size: few; CDR3 length: 13; CDR3 protein: CSASYRDQETQYF
V gene: TRBV3-1; clone size: .; CDR3 length: 14; CDR3 protein: CASSQAQSSYEQYF
V gene: TRBV20-1; clone size: many; CDR3 length: 14; CDR3 protein: CSAYSGRASYEQYF
V gene: TRBV5-4; clone size: .; CDR3 length: 14; CDR3 protein: CATTTTGGNYGYTF
V gene: TRBV7-8; clone size: .; CDR3 length: 15; CDR3 protein: CASSTGGGRPYEQYF
V gene: TRBV29-1; clone size: few; CDR3 length: 15; CDR3 protein: CSVGTTSGKRETQYF
V gene: TRBV20-1; clone size: .; CDR3 length: 14; CDR3 protein: CTPTDHRHHNEQFF
V gene: TRBV20-1; clone size: many; CDR3 length: 13; CDR3 protein: CSATRLSTDTQYF
V gene: TRBV29-1; clone size: .; CDR3 length: 13; CDR3 protein: CSGDRGSADTQYF
V gene: TRBV7-9; clone size: .; CDR3 length: 14; CDR3 protein: CASSSTLGSDTQYF
V gene: TRBV29-1; clone size: .; CDR3 length: 12; CDR3 protein: CSALTGGYEQYF
V gene: TRBV12-3/TRBV12-4; clone size: few; CDR3 length: 12; CDR3 protein: CASSFLPYTQYF
V gene: TRBV18; clone size: .; CDR3 length: 15; CDR3 protein: CASSPSGPAFYEQYF
V gene: TRBV11-2; clone size: few; CDR3 length: 15; CDR3 protein: CASSLVGGRNTEAFF
V gene: TRBV12-3/TRBV12-4; clone size: few; CDR3 length: 16; CDR3 protein: CASSGTSGSGTDTQYF
V gene: TRBV5-1; clone size: .; CDR3 length: 15; CDR3 protein: CASSLDGGRTYEQYF
V gene: TRBV4-3; clone size: .; CDR3 length: 17; CDR3 protein: CASSQLPGLAGTGELFF
V gene: TRBV5-1; clone size: few; CDR3 length: 14; CDR3 protein: CASSLALATDTQYF
V gene: TRBV5-1; clone size: .; CDR3 length: 18; CDR3 protein: CASSSGQGGLKGTDTQYF
V gene: TRBV12-3/TRBV12-4; clone size: many; CDR3 length: 16; CDR3 protein: CASSSRLAGSTDTQYF
V gene: TRBV4-2; clone size: .; CDR3 length: 15; CDR3 protein: CASSQAAPGGDELFF
V gene: TRBV7-9; clone size: .; CDR3 length: 15; CDR3 protein: CASSLDWGPNTEAFF
V gene: TRBV20-1; clone size: few; CDR3 length: 15; CDR3 protein: CSAEIESSYNSPLHF